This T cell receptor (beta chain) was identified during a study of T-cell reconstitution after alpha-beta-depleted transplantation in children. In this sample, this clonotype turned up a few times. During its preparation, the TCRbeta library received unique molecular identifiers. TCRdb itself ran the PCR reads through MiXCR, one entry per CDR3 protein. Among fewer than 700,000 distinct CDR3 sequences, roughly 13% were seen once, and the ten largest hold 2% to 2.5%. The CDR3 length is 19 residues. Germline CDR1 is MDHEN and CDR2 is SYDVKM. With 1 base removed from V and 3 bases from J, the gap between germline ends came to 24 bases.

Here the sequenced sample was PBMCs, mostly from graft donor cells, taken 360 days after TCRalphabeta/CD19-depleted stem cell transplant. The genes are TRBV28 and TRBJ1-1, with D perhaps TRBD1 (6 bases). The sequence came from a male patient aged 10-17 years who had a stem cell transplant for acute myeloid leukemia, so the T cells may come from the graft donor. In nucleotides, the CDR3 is TGTGCCAGCAGTTTATTCACTGACAGGATTCCTCGTCCGGACACTGAAGCTTTCTTT. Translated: CASSLFTDRIPRPDTEAFF. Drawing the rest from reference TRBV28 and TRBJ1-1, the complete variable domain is DVKVTQSSRYLVKRTGEKVFLECVQDMDHENMFWYRQDPGLGLRLIYFSYDVKMKEKGDIPEGYSVSREKKERFSLILESASTNQTSMYLCASSLFTDRIPRPDTEAFFGQGTRLTVV.